This note documents a single T cell receptor beta chain sequence. The data were taken from a study of spatial heterogeneity in lung cancer. Across the whole study: Alpha-chain sequences were detected in numbers that were consistently lower than beta-chain sequences.

Every TCR cDNA molecule bore a unique molecular identifier. TCRdb called the 5' RACE reads again in MiXCR, with one record for every CDR3 protein. The repertoire holds 35,000 to 55,000 distinct CDR3 sequences, approximately 7% seen once, with 35% to 55% in the top ten. The length of the CDR3 is 14 residues. V was clipped by 6 bases and J by 0 bases; unmatched bases: 5. Germline values: CDR1 SNHLY, CDR2 FYNNEI. Regarding time point: sample taken at primary tumor resection. Sequencing covered unsorted whole RNA taken from tumor, nontumor lung or frozen PBMC. Here the sequenced sample was PBMCs, taken at surgery. The receptor was isolated from a female donor with early-stage non-small cell lung cancer. The rearrangement joins TRBV2 to TRBJ2-7; 7 bases align to TRBD1. The CDR3 here is CASRGQISSYEQYF. CDR3 sequence (DNA): TGTGCCAGCAGGGGACAGATAAGCTCCTACGAGCAGTACTTC.